This T cell receptor beta chain is drawn from a study of Tregs in tolerant kidney transplant recipients. Study conclusions and caveats: Tregs expanded with activated donor B cells seemed most donor-specific. Findings come from small patient numbers and require larger validation. Tolerant patients' donor-specific Tregs expanded beyond overall Tregs, suggesting antigen-driven growth.

This clone was detected only a few times. The antigen is undetermined. V lost 5 bases, J lost 5 bases, and 24 bases lay in between. This CDR3 comprises 17 residues. CDR1 is SGHVS and CDR2 is FNYEAQ in the germline V gene. Clones were read by immunoSEQ multiplex PCR, and TCRdb kept only the in-frame ones, dropping some. This table holds 45,000 to 55,000 clones, about 91% found once. Mixed chimerism was transient after nonmyeloablative marrow transplants from related graft donors. This TCR came from a human patient who received a combined kidney and bone marrow transplant. Part of the T cells may come from the graft donor. The input for sequencing was CD8+ T cells from blood (PBMCs), taken 24 months after the transplant. The V gene is TRBV7-6, the J gene TRBJ2-5; D might be TRBD1 (8 bases). The CDR3 protein is CASSKRDRSYSRETQYF. CDR3 DNA: TGTGCCAGCAGCAAGCGGGACAGGAGTTACTCAAGGGAGACCCAGTACTTC. The variable domain in full, with the rest retrieved from reference TRBV7-6 and TRBJ2-5, is GAGVSQSPRYKVTKRGQDVALRCDPISGHVSLYWYRQALGQGPEFLTYFNYEAQQDKSGLPNDRFSAERPEGSISTLTIQRTEQRDSAMYRCASSKRDRSYSRETQYFGPGTRLLVL.